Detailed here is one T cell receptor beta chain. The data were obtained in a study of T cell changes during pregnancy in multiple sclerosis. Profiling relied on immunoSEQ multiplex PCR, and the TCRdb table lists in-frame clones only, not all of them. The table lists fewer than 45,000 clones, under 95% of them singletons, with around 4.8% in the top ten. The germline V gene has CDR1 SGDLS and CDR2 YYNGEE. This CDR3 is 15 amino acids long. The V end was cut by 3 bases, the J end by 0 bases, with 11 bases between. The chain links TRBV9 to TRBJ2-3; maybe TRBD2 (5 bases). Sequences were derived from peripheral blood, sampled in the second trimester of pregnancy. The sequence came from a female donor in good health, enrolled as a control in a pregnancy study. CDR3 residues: CASSEGSASTDTQYF. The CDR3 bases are TGTGCCAGCAGCGAGGGTAGCGCTAGCACAGATACGCAGTATTTT.